Described below is a single TCR beta chain sequence and its context. With only one base between it and a far larger clone, this is likely a read error. TCRdb keeps only in-frame clones here, not all; method: immunoSEQ multiplex PCR. The sample includes about 490,000 clones, around 79% of them seen just once. The data stem from a study of shared clonotypes between healthy human individuals. The CDR3 sequence is 13 residues long. V lost 6 bases to trimming and J lost 5 bases, with 13 bases between them. Germline V lookup: CDR1 WSHSY, CDR2 SAAADI. Every donor was a Caucasian adult from Nashville, Tennessee.

The sequence was collected from a woman in her thirties or forties in good health. Some clones in this sample may be carry-over from other donors' samples. Sequences were obtained from PBMCs. The chain employs TRBV10-2 and TRBJ2-5, with D possibly matching TRBD2 (5 bases). CDR3 in amino acids: CASRRRKLETQYF. The DNA of the CDR3 is TGCGCCAGCAGGCGGAGGAAGCTTGAGACCCAGTACTTC.